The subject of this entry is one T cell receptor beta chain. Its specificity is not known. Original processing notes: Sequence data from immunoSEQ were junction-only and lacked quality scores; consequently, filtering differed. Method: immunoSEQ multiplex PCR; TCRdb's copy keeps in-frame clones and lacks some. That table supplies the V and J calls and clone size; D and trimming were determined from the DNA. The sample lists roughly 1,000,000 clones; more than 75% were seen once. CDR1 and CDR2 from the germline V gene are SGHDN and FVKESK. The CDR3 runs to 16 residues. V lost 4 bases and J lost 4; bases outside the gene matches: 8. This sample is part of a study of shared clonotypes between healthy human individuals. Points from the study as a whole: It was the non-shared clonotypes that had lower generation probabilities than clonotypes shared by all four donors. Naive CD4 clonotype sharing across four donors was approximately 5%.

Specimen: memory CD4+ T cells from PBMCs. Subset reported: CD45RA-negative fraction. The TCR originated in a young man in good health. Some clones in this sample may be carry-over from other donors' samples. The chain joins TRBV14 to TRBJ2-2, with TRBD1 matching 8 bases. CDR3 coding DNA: TGTGCCAGCAGCCCTAGACAGGGGCAAATCACCGGGGAGCTGTTTTTT. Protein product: CASSPRQGQITGELFF.